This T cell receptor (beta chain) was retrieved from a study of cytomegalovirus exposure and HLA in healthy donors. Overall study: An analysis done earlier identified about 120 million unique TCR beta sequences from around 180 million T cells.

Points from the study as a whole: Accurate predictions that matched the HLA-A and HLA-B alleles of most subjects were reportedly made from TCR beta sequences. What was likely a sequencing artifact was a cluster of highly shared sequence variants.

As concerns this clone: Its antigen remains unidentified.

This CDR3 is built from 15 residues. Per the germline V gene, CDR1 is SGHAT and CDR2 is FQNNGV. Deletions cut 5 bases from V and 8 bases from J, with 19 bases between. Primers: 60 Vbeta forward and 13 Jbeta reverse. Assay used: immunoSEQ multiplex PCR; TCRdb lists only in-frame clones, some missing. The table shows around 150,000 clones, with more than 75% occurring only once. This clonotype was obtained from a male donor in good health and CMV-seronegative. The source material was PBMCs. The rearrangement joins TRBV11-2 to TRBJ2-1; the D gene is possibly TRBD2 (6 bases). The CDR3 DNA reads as TGTGCCAGCAGCCCAGCGCTCCGGGGGTCCGATGAGCAGTTCTTC. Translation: CASSPALRGSDEQFF.